The clone carrying this TCR beta chain has more than one count but fewer than ten. Its specificity is unknown. This entry belongs to a study of cytomegalovirus exposure and HLA in healthy donors. Study-level points and caveats: In a later analysis, V- and J-gene trimming of beta chains associated with a DCLRE1C missense variant, replicated independently.

The PCR used 60 Vbeta and 13 Jbeta primers. The assay was immunoSEQ multiplex PCR, and TCRdb's table has in-frame clones only and misses some. In the table there are around 170,000 clones, 80% of which are singletons. This receptor was identified in a woman under 40 in good health and CMV-seronegative. Input material: PBMCs.

The chain's CDR3 is CASSRTDRVDGYTF. CDR3 nucleotide sequence: TGTGCCAGCAGCCGGACGGACAGGGTAGATGGCTACACCTTC. The chain is built from TRBV25-1 and TRBJ1-2; 8 bases are a match to TRBD1. Germline trimming cut 6 bases from V and 6 bases from J; bases unmatched to any gene: 9. This CDR3 has 14 amino acids. CDR1 MGHDK and CDR2 SYGVNS come from the germline V gene.